This T cell receptor (beta chain) emerged from a study of monozygotic twins with cystic fibrosis (dated by TCRdb to the early 2020s). Some background on the complete study: Barcoded libraries were prepared with roughly 14 PCR cycles from three micrograms of fragmented DNA. To gauge how much genetics shapes V and J gene usage, the researchers compared TCR beta repertoires both within and across 16 monozygotic twin pairs who have cystic fibrosis. The cohort comprised ten female and six male twin pairs aged about 2.0 to 40 years, median roughly 8.7 years, mostly children and adolescents. Twins were ranked among some 1,000 cohort participants for weight-for-height and FEVPerc (FEV1 disease centile) at the day of blood sampling. Data for three of the twin pairs had been reported previously in another context.

The twin pairs came from the European Cystic Fibrosis Twin and Sibling Study Cohort, which recruited patients from more than 150 CF clinics across 14 European countries. Zygosity and CFTR genotype were verified in-house, and zygosity was tested by multiplex PCR of nine short tandem repeat loci. Each twin gave a peripheral blood sample, and clinical parameters were documented on that same day of blood sampling. Phenol/chloroform extraction was used to isolate genomic DNA from peripheral blood cells, and the DNA was then kept in TE buffer at 4 degrees C. TCR beta CDR3 regions were amplified by multiplex PCR with the immunoSEQ immune profiling system according to the manufacturer's instructions. An Illumina NextSeq system was used for sequencing. In the original analysis: Sequence data were processed on the immunoSEQ Analyzer platform, and clonality was computed as the square root of Simpson's index of productive rearrangements. Similarity in V and J usage was quantified by Jensen-Shannon distance, and CDR3 generation probabilities were calculated with OLGA. The researchers looked up shared CDR3 sequences in the immuneACCESS database (August 2020) and in VDJdb (December 2020). The clones in this table, taken by TCRdb from immuneACCESS, are in-frame only. Not every clone is retained; where verified, under half of the shortfall comes from an unresolved V gene, and the cause of the rest is unknown. The D gene and trimming were derived from the DNA, and the V and J assignments and clone size from that table. For this sample there are about 19,000 clones; approximately 96% appear just once. More than 1.5% of the sample is held by the ten biggest clonotypes.

Regarding this clone: The specificity of this receptor is unknown. No much larger clonotype is one base removed from it; base qualities were not supplied.

From its cysteine to its phenylalanine, the CDR3 spans 15 amino acids. Just CDR3 DNA is preserved here, 45 bases in frame from base 1. Sequences MNHEY (CDR1) and SMNVEV (CDR2) are obtained from the germline V gene (reference sequence). V and J lose 2 bases and 4 bases, and a span of 12 bases separates them. The paper as a whole reports these results and caveats: V gene usage was most similar to the co-twin in 13 of 16 pairs, and J usage was most similar to the co-twin in 8 of 16 pairs, which suggests genetic constraints. No association turned up between shared CDR3 numbers and age, concordance or disease severity, and the cohort was small. Simpson clonality was generally low (median approximately 0.0095), suggesting a naive-dominated repertoire, with higher clonality in the most severely affected patients. Monozygotic CF twin pairs shared significantly more nucleotide-identical clonotypes within each pair than unrelated CF individuals shared with one another (P = 0.000026, Mann-Whitney).

The TCR originated in a woman aged 25-40 years with cystic fibrosis. The sample consisted of blood. Rearrangement joined TRBV27 to TRBJ1-5, with no D gene named confidently. DNA sequence: TGTGCCAGCAGTTTAGGGCAGGTAGGAAATCAGCCCCAGCATTTT. The resulting protein is CASSLGQVGNQPQHF.